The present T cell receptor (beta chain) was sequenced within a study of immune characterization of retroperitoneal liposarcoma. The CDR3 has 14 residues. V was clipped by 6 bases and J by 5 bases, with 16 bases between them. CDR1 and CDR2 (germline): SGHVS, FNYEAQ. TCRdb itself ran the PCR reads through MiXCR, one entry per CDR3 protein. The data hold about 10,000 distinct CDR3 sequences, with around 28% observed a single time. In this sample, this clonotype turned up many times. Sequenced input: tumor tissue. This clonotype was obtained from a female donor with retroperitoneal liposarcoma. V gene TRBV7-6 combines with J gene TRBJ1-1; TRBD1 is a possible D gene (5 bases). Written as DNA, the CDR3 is TGTGCCAGCAGAGAGGGAGGGGAGGGGACTGAAGCTTTCTTT. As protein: CASREGGEGTEAFF. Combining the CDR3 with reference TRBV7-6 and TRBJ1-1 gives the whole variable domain GAGVSQSPRYKVTKRGQDVALRCDPISGHVSLYWYRQALGQGPEFLTYFNYEAQQDKSGLPNDRFSAERPEGSISTLTIQRTEQRDSAMYRCASREGGEGTEAFFGQGTRLTVV.